The TCR beta chain described here comes from a study of PD-1 blockade in classical Hodgkin lymphoma (dated by TCRdb to about 2020). Study-level background: Nivolumab dosing was 3 mg/kg intravenously every 2 weeks, continuing until either disease progression or unacceptable toxicity. The study used CyTOF and TCR beta sequencing to define a peripheral blood immune signature of response to PD-1 blockade in classical Hodgkin lymphoma.

The time point label for this specimen denotes: cycle 2 day 1 (C2D1) of nivolumab. Every trial patient had relapsed following autologous stem cell transplantation, and prior brentuximab vedotin exposure was what differed among cohorts A, B and C. The trial cohort was composed of 56 patients with relapsed/refractory classical Hodgkin lymphoma, for whom complete response, partial response or progressive disease was recorded as best overall response. Trial patients were treated with single-agent nivolumab in the multi-cohort phase II CheckMate 205 trial. An independent review committee assessed best overall response by applying the 2007 International Working Group response criteria. Trial PBMCs were obtained immediately prior to nivolumab initiation (C1D1) and on therapy at cycle 2 day 1 and cycle 4 day 1. Peripheral blood was collected in 8 mL Vacutainer Cell Preparation Tubes, from which PBMCs were isolated by centrifugation and then cryopreserved.

Genomic DNA was isolated using the Qiagen DNeasy kit from unsorted PBMCs as well as from negatively selected CD4+ and CD8+ fractions. TCR beta CDR3 regions were amplified by immunoSEQ multiplex PCR using primers annealing to V and J segments. A synthetic immune receptor repertoire was used to minimize amplification bias, and remaining bias was computationally removed after sequencing. Under the source paper's analysis protocol: Custom Python scripts were used to quantify repertoire diversity as the Shannon entropy index. The unsorted, CD4+ and CD8+ repertoires were each analyzed separately, with the exception of combined analyses, where CD4+ and CD8+ sequences were merged in silico. Clonal expansion was defined as a frequency increase of at least 2-fold after treatment compared with C1D1, and clones undetected at baseline were assigned a pseudocount of 0.5. Clones with 0 or 1 copy at C1D1 were classified as singleton clones, and clones with 2 or more copies were classified as non-singleton clones. Clones expanded in unsorted samples were labelled as CD4+, CD8+ or unknown by matching protein sequences in sorted samples from the same patient. Wilcoxon tests were applied to paired samples to test diversity changes from C1D1 to C4D1. TCRdb mirrors the immuneACCESS table, restricted to in-frame sequences. Some clones are absent from its copies; in checked studies, under half trace to an unresolved V gene, and the reason for the others is unknown. V and J calls and clone size follow that table, whereas D and trimming were derived from the DNA. The sample table shows tens of thousands of clones, and 80% to 90% are seen once. In total, the top ten clones hold around 8.8% of the sample.

Concerning this clone itself: The specificity of this receptor is unknown. No base quality information exists; no much larger clone differs at one position.

Per the germline V gene, MNHEY is the CDR1 and SVGAGI is the CDR2. Reading from cysteine to phenylalanine, the CDR3 counts 16 amino acids. Only the CDR3 portion is preserved as DNA: 48 bases, with reading frame beginning at the first base. V and J lose 1 base and 5 bases, and a span of 17 bases separates them. On the study overall, not on this receptor specifically: Baseline TCR diversity was reported as lower in newly diagnosed patients than in healthy donors, and lower still in relapsed/refractory patients. A significant rise by C4D1 was seen in CD4+ but not CD8+ TCR diversity (p=0.0027 vs p=0.16), with the rise being most apparent in complete responders (p=0.02). The study covered only a single clinical trial cohort, and the causes of the repertoire differences, possibly disease activity or prior therapy, were still not defined. Trial patients achieving complete response had baseline diversity similar to newly diagnosed patients, whereas partial responders and progressors had significantly lower diversity. Patients starting nivolumab less than 1 year after ASCT had lower diversity and were excluded from later analyses to avoid confounding by immune reconstitution.

This TCR came from a human donor with classical Hodgkin lymphoma. Sequenced material: peripheral blood mononuclear cells (PBMCs), taken before the second cycle of nivolumab. The rearrangement joined TRBV6-5 to TRBJ2-5; a tentative D call is TRBD2 (6 bases match). The sequenced DNA is TGTGCCAGCAGTTACTACCGGACTTCCCTAGCGGAGACCCAGTACTTC. The translation is CASSYYRTSLAETQYF.